The TCR beta chain described here comes from a study of memory CD4+ T cells and cytomegalovirus serostatus (dated by TCRdb to the late 2010s). Regarding the study in general: A total of roughly 35 healthy Belgian adults, of whom 9 were CMV seropositive and approximately 25 were CMV seronegative, were included in the cohort. The study sequenced CD4+ memory TCRbeta repertoires of a Belgian cohort with known cytomegalovirus serostatus to replicate a published TCR-based CMV serostatus classifier.

Trimmed from V: 4 bases; trimmed from J: 5 bases; junction bases lacking a gene match: 4. Via the germline V gene, CDR1 is MNHEY and CDR2 SVGAGI. CDR3 length: 13 amino acids, cysteine to phenylalanine. Of the read, only the CDR3 DNA is kept; its 39 bases are in frame from base 1. A note on this clone: This clone's antigen is unknown. No base quality information exists; no much larger clone differs at one position.

Single viable CD3+CD4+CD8-CD45RO+ cells were sorted as memory CD4+ T cells on a FACSAria II. CMV serostatus was determined using a Roche Elecsys assay that detects serum IgG against CMV pp150, pp28, p38 and p52. After thawing, total CD4+ T cells were enriched by positive selection with CD4 magnetic microbeads. Samples originated from another study that specifically interrogated the CD4+ T cell memory repertoire. Peripheral blood mononuclear cells were isolated and cryopreserved following standard operating procedures; serum was stored at -80 °C. The staining relied on CD3-PerCP (BW264/56), CD4-APC (RPA-T4), CD45RO-PE (UCHT1) and CD8-Pacific Orange (3B5) antibodies, and Sytox blue was used to exclude non-viable cells. Overall study results and their limits: Among the roughly 160 previously reported CMV-associated TCRbeta sequences, approximately 67 showed up in the CD4+ memory repertoires, with each one found in between one and five individuals. Unlike the original study, which covered naive and memory CD4+ and CD8+ populations, the Belgian study sequenced only CD4+CD45RO+ memory cells. On the Belgian cohort, the classifier based on the original framework reached a median bootstrapped AUC of approximately 0.94, with a 95% CI of 0.76-1.00. The results were interpreted as suggesting that the CMV-associated TCR signature is mostly present in the CD4+ memory repertoire. For CMV serostatus prediction, a median bootstrapped AUC of approximately 0.95 was reached with the original framework, and a median bootstrapped AUC of roughly 0.9 was reached with a US-trained random forest.

Genomic DNA was extracted from sorted cells with the Quick-DNA Microprep Kit. Amplification of TCRbeta DNA was done with the immunoSEQ hsTCRbeta kit, following the protocol from the manufacturer. TCRbeta libraries were sequenced on an Illumina MiSeq instrument. The authors' pipeline ran thus. Once out-of-frame sequences had been removed, millions of distinct TCRbeta sequences were left, which works out to an average of roughly 70,000 per individual. Each individual was scored using the number of about 180 previously reported CMV-associated TCRbeta sequences that the individual carried and the total number of productive distinct TCRbeta sequences. A beta-binomial model was reimplemented in Python, and scikit-learn random forests with default parameters were trained on data from the US cohort. Classifier performance on the Belgian cohort was summarized as median AUC with percentile confidence intervals over 10,000 bootstrap iterations. Imported from immuneACCESS, the table was reduced by TCRdb to in-frame sequences with V and J called. These copies leave out some clones; in studies compared against another copy, an unresolved V gene accounts for under half, and the cause of the remainder is not known. V and J calls and clone size are those listed in that table; D and trimming were worked out from the DNA. Present in this sample are some 54,000 clones, more than 70% of which were seen just once. Roughly 2% of the sample is taken by the ten largest.

Specimen: memory CD4+ T cells from blood. The sequence was collected from an adult in good health and CMV-seropositive. Here the chain combines TRBV6-5 and TRBJ1-2, with 7 bases in between that match TRBD1. The bases read TGTGCCAGCAGTTTACAGGGGTCTTATGGCTACACCTTC. Its protein product is CASSLQGSYGYTF.